This TCR beta chain stems from a study of CD4+ T cells in melanoma. CDR1 is SNHLY and CDR2 is FYNNEI in the germline V gene. The length of the CDR3 is 16 residues. V shed 9 bases and J shed 1 base, with 19 bases lying between them. The protocol was immunoSEQ multiplex PCR, while the TCRdb copy is restricted to in-frame clones and leaves out a portion. Counted here are about 110,000 clones, around 93% occurring once; the ten biggest clones make up about 3.5%. Sequencing used peripheral blood. The chain has TRBV2 and TRBJ2-1; a weak D match, TRBD1 (6 bases). The sequence came from a human donor with melanoma. The CDR3 nucleotides are TGTGCCAGTTGTGGACAGCGCTTTAGTTCCTACAATGAGCAGTTCTTC. As protein: CASCGQRFSSYNEQFF.